Sequencing of this TCR beta chain was carried out in a study of blood T cell repertoires in COVID-19. Whole-study context: The cDNA or gDNA used as material had been derived from T cells, B-cell-depleted T cells, or PBMCs.

With 4 bases clipped from V and 5 bases from J, the junction kept 13 bases outside the gene matches. The CDR3 is 18 amino acids. Germline values: CDR1 LGHNA, CDR2 YSLEER. TCRdb keeps only in-frame clones here, not all; method: immunoSEQ multiplex PCR. This sample has about 59,000 clones; 70% to 85% occur once, and the top ten carry nearly 10%. The clonotype was recovered from a human donor in a cohort sampled during active COVID-19. The sample taken for sequencing was peripheral blood. The rearrangement joins TRBV4-3 to TRBJ2-5, with 13 bases lining up with TRBD2. The CDR3 DNA is TGCGCCAGCAGCCGCAGACTAGCGGGAGGCCCATCGGTGGAGACCCAGTACTTC. Its translation: CASSRRLAGGPSVETQYF.